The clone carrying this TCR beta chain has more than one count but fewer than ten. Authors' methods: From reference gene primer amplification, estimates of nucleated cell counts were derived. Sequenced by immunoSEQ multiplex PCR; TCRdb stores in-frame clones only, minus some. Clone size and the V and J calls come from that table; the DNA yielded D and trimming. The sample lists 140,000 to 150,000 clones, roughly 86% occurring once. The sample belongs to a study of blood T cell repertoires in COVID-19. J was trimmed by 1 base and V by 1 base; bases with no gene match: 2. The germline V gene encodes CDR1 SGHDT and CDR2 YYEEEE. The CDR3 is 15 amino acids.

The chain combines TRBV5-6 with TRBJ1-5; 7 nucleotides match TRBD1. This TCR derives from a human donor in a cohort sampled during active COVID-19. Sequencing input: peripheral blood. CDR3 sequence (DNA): TGTGCCAGCAGCTTGTTGGGACAGAGCAATCAGCCCCAGCATTTT. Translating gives CASSLLGQSNQPQHF.